Presented here are 14 T cell receptor beta chains from one specimen sequenced in a study of OX40 agonist ivuxolimab in advanced cancers. The protocol was immunoSEQ multiplex PCR, while the TCRdb copy is restricted to in-frame clones and leaves out a portion. Altogether more than 85,000 clones are present, more than 85% being singletons, with the ten largest covering roughly 0.31%. Source: CD4+ or CD8+ T cells sorted from blood, taken in a trial of the OX40 agonist ivuxolimab. Receptor source: an adult with an advanced solid tumor such as melanoma, head and neck, liver or kidney cancer.

This chain uses TRBV29-1 with TRBJ2-3, with D possibly being TRBD2 (6 bases). CDR3 length: 11 amino acids. Trimming left V 1 base short and J 10 bases short, with 9 bases between. Looked up from germline, CDR1 is SQVTM and CDR2 is ANQGSEA. The chain's CDR3 is CSVEAGSPQYF. CDR3 nucleotide sequence: TGCAGCGTTGAAGCCGGGAGTCCGCAGTATTTT.

CDR3 sequence: CASSPRTSGWNEQFF. CDR3 coding DNA: TGTGCCAGCAGCCCCCGGACTAGCGGGTGGAATGAGCAGTTCTTC. The J gene is TRBJ2-1, the V gene TRBV7-2; 11 bases map to TRBD2. CDR3 length equals 15 residues. Germline CDR1 is SGHTA and CDR2 is FQGNSA. V lost 5 bases and J lost 7; bases outside the gene matches: 7.

In regard to this clone: Other nucleotide sequences from this sample produce the same CDR3. V usage is TRBV7-2 and J usage is TRBJ2-3; D is perhaps TRBD1 (6 bases). The V end was cut by 1 base, the J end by 5 bases, with 7 bases between. The CDR3 has 13 amino acids. CDR1 SGHTA and CDR2 FQGNSA come from the germline V gene. The CDR3 loop is CASSLVGGDTQYF. The CDR3 DNA reads TGTGCCAGCAGCTTAGTAGGGGGAGATACGCAGTATTTT.

The chain employs TRBV5-1 and TRBJ2-2; TRBD2 might be the D (5 bases). The CDR3 contains 16 residues. Deletions cut 0 bases from V and 5 bases from J, with 14 bases between. Germline V gives CDR1 SGHRS, CDR2 YFSETQ. DNA for the CDR3: TGCGCCAGCAGCTTGGTGGCTGGGCAGCGGACCGGGGAGCTGTTTTTT. Residues: CASSLVAGQRTGELFF.

This clone has a handful of counts. The chain combines TRBV2 with TRBJ1-2; unclear D gene. V lost 2 bases to trimming and J lost 9 bases, with 13 bases between them. The germline gives CDR1 SNHLY, CDR2 FYNNEI. The CDR3 runs to 13 residues. CDR3 amino acids: CASSELSAGSYTF. The CDR3 DNA follows: TGTGCCAGCAGTGAATTGTCTGCCGGGAGCTACACCTTC. The complete variable domain, with remaining parts taken from reference TRBV2 and TRBJ1-2, reads EPEVTQTPSHQVTQMGQEVILRCVPISNHLYFYWYRQILGQKVEFLVSFYNNEISEKSEIFDDQFSVERPDGSNFTLKIRSTKLEDSAMYFCASSELSAGSYTFGSGTRLTVV.

The rearrangement links TRBV15 to TRBJ2-5; D perhaps matches TRBD1 (5 bases). CDR1 LNHNV and CDR2 YYDKDF come from the germline V gene (reference sequence). The CDR3 runs to 13 residues. V lost 0 bases and J lost 9, with 11 bases in between. Here the CDR3 reads CATSRDYQGSQYF. CDR3 bases: TGTGCCACCAGCAGAGACTACCAGGGATCCCAGTACTTC.

V usage is TRBV18 and J usage is TRBJ2-5; TRBD1 agrees at 9 bases. The CDR3 is 13 amino acids. V gave up 4 bases and J gave up 4 bases; unmatched junction bases: 1. Germline V gene sequence: CDR1 KGHSH, CDR2 LQKENI. The CDR3 is CASSRDRAETQYF. CDR3 DNA: TGTGCCAGCTCACGGGACAGGGCAGAGACCCAGTACTTC.

The chain employs TRBV7-9 and TRBJ1-4; tentative D call: TRBD1 (5 bases). The germline V and J ends were trimmed by 6 bases and 5 bases, with 13 bases remaining between them. Germline-derived CDR1 and CDR2 are SEHNR and FQNEAQ (reference sequence). The CDR3 has 14 residues. CDR3 sequence: CASSSGFGNEKLFF. As DNA, the CDR3 is TGTGCCAGCAGTTCAGGGTTTGGGAATGAAAAACTGTTTTTT.

V is TRBV18 and J is TRBJ2-4, with D perhaps matching TRBD2 (5 bases). The germline gives CDR1 KGHSH, CDR2 LQKENI. The V end was cut by 0 bases, the J end by 7 bases, with 13 bases between. This CDR3 contains 15 residues. The CDR3 loop reads CASSPPNRGRNIQYF. The CDR3 DNA is TGTGCCAGCTCACCACCGAATCGCGGGCGGAACATTCAGTACTTC.

This chain joins TRBV10-3 and TRBJ1-6; D may be TRBD1 (5 bases). The CDR3 is made up of 14 amino acids. V was clipped by 6 bases and J by 6 bases, with 12 bases between them. Per germline, CDR1 ENHRY and CDR2 SYGVKD. The CDR3 here is CAIRATGGNSPLHF. The CDR3 DNA is TGTGCCATCAGGGCCACAGGCGGTAATTCACCCCTCCACTTT.

This sequence joins TRBV6-1 and TRBJ2-7; maybe TRBD1 (6 bases). CDR1 is MNHNS and CDR2 is SASEGT in the germline V gene. The V and J ends lost 5 bases and 0 bases respectively, with 14 bases between them. This CDR3 is built from 15 residues. The CDR3 region is CASSSPGQNSYEQYF. CDR3 nucleotides: TGTGCCAGCAGTTCCCCGGGACAAAACTCCTACGAGCAGTACTTC.

This chain uses TRBV10-3 with TRBJ2-3; D ambiguous. The length of the CDR3 is 12 residues. CDR1 and CDR2 from the germline V gene are ENHRY and SYGVKD. Trimming left V 0 bases short and J 5 bases short, with 3 bases between. The CDR3 sequence: CAISESGDTQYF. DNA for the CDR3: TGTGCCATCAGTGAGTCGGGAGATACGCAGTATTTT.

This chain uses TRBV27 with TRBJ2-1, with D possibly being TRBD1 (7 bases). Germline V gives CDR1 MNHEY, CDR2 SMNVEV (reference sequence). This CDR3 contains 15 residues. Trimming took 5 bases from V and 3 from J, leaving 14 bases between them. In DNA, the CDR3 is TGTGCCAGCAGTCCCGCAGGGGGGCTCTACAATGAGCAGTTCTTC. Translation gives CASSPAGGLYNEQFF.

V is TRBV7-9 and J is TRBJ2-5; 8 nucleotides align to TRBD1. CDR3 length: 15 residues. Germline V gene sequence: CDR1 SEHNR, CDR2 FQNEAQ (reference sequence). V lost 1 base, J lost 5 bases, and 6 bases stayed unmatched. CDR3 loop: CASSLGTGPWETQYF. DNA of the CDR3: TGTGCCAGCAGCTTAGGGACAGGGCCGTGGGAGACCCAGTACTTC. Full variable domain (outside the CDR3, taken from reference TRBV7-9 and TRBJ2-5): DTGVSQNPRHKITKRGQNVTFRCDPISEHNRLYWYRQTLGQGPEFLTYFQNEAQLEKSRLLSDRFSAERPKGSFSTLEIQRTEQGDSAMYLCASSLGTGPWETQYFGPGTRLLVL.